This T cell receptor beta chain was identified in a study of cytotoxic CD8 clonotypes in ibrutinib-treated CLL. Unmatched junction bases numbered 12, after V lost 5 bases and J lost 3 bases. Germline V gene sequence: CDR1 MDHEN, CDR2 SYDVKM. The CDR3 sequence is 18 residues long. Here immunoSEQ multiplex PCR was the method, and the copy in TCRdb shows in-frame clones only, minus some. Of some 200,000 clones in the sample, 60% to 80% were seen once. The material was PBMCs, obtained after 12 months of ibrutinib treatment. The chain uses TRBV28 and TRBJ2-7; TRBD2 agrees at 14 bases. The TCR was taken from a human donor with chronic lymphocytic leukemia. CDR3 sequence: CASSPGGLAGAAYYEQYF. CDR3 coding DNA: TGTGCCAGCAGTCCCGGGGGACTAGCGGGAGCGGCTTACTACGAGCAGTACTTC. Full variable domain (outside the CDR3, taken from reference TRBV28 and TRBJ2-7): DVKVTQSSRYLVKRTGEKVFLECVQDMDHENMFWYRQDPGLGLRLIYFSYDVKMKEKGDIPEGYSVSREKKERFSLILESASTNQTSMYLCASSPGGLAGAAYYEQYFGPGTRLTVT.